This TCR beta chain was recorded in a study of T cell changes during pregnancy in multiple sclerosis. The CDR3 consists of 15 residues. Germline-derived CDR1 and CDR2 are SGHAT and FQNNGV. V lost 4 bases, J lost 3 bases, and 6 bases stayed unmatched. The data were produced by immunoSEQ multiplex PCR, yet TCRdb's version contains in-frame clones alone and is incomplete. The table records 42,000 or so clones, approximately 94% of them present only once. V is TRBV11-2 and J is TRBJ2-7, with 10 nucleotides matching TRBD1. This TCR came from a female donor with multiple sclerosis, enrolled in a pregnancy study. The material was CD8+ T cells from peripheral blood mononuclear cells, obtained in the third trimester of pregnancy. In DNA form, the CDR3 reads TGTGCCAGCAGCTCGACGGACAGGGGGTACTACGAGCAGTACTTC. Translated, it gives CASSSTDRGYYEQYF.